A selection of T cell receptor beta chains follows, all from one sample in a study of blood T cell repertoires in COVID-19. TCRdb keeps only in-frame clones here, not all; method: immunoSEQ multiplex PCR. The repertoire holds around 50,000 clones, with 75% to 90% as singletons. The specimen sequenced was peripheral blood. The receptors were gathered from a human donor in a cohort sampled during active COVID-19. Both conserved end residues are part of each CDR3. Fields, in order: V gene, D gene, clone size, J gene, CDR3 protein, CDR3 DNA. A D gene is named only where the DNA matches it firmly. Clone size is given for some rows only: seen once, a few or many times, or a class if the clone is expanded.

TRBV5-4	TRBD1	-	TRBJ1-3	CASSFPGQGNTIYF	TGTGCCAGCAGCTTCCCGGGACAGGGAAACACCATATATTTT
TRBV19	TRBD1	few	TRBJ1-2	CASSPQGFYGYTF	TGTGCCAGTAGTCCACAGGGGTTCTATGGCTACACCTTC
TRBV2	-	-	TRBJ1-2	CASRINRAGYGYTF	TGTGCCAGCAGAATTAACAGGGCCGGCTATGGCTACACCTTC
TRBV12-1	-	few	TRBJ1-4	CASSFDPRQGGEKLFF	TGTGCCAGCAGCTTTGATCCCCGACAGGGTGGAGAAAAACTGTTTTTT
TRBV12-3/TRBV12-4	-	-	TRBJ2-5	CASSLGTQETQYF	TGTGCCAGCAGTTTAGGCACACAAGAGACCCAGTACTTC
TRBV5-5	-	-	TRBJ2-4	CASSFGRPTGAKNIQYF	TGTGCCAGCAGCTTTGGTCGTCCAACGGGGGCCAAAAACATTCAGTACTTC
TRBV7-2	-	-	TRBJ1-2	CASSLVLYGYTF	TGTGCCAGCAGCTTAGTCCTCTATGGCTACACCTTC
TRBV14	-	once	TRBJ2-2	CASSRGWNTGELFF	TGTGCCAGCAGTAGGGGGTGGAACACCGGGGAGCTGTTTTTT
TRBV7-6	-	-	TRBJ1-1	CASSLVQGGVTEAFF	TGTGCCAGCAGCTTAGTTCAGGGAGGAGTCACTGAAGCTTTCTTT
TRBV4-1	TRBD1	-	TRBJ1-6	CASRDGTVYNSPLHF	TGCGCCAGCAGGGACGGGACAGTCTATAATTCACCCCTCCACTTT
TRBV4-2	-	-	TRBJ2-5	CASSRARANGPQETQYF	TGTGCCAGCAGCCGTGCCAGGGCCAACGGGCCCCAAGAGACCCAGTACTTC
TRBV2	TRBD1	-	TRBJ1-5	CASRLGTASNQPQHF	TGTGCCAGCAGACTTGGGACAGCCAGCAATCAGCCCCAGCATTTT
TRBV3-1/TRBV3-2	-	-	TRBJ2-7	CASSRGSSGYEQYF	TGTGCCAGCAGCCGAGGGTCGTCGGGTTACGAGCAGTACTTC
TRBV7-2	TRBD1	-	TRBJ2-7	CASSLGTGPYEQYF	TGTGCCAGCAGCTTAGGGACAGGTCCCTACGAGCAGTACTTC
TRBV25-1	TRBD1	-	TRBJ1-1	CASSRQGDTEAFF	TGTGCCAGCAGTCGACAGGGGGACACTGAAGCTTTCTTT
TRBV11-2	-	-	TRBJ1-2	CASSLWSIANYGYTF	TGTGCCAGCAGCTTATGGAGTATAGCTAACTATGGCTACACCTTC
TRBV30	TRBD1	-	TRBJ1-1	CAWGRQGGAEAFF	TGTGCCTGGGGCAGACAGGGGGGAGCTGAAGCTTTCTTT
TRBV6-5	-	-	TRBJ1-2	CASSLLFRVGQHGYTF	TGTGCCAGCAGTTTACTATTCCGGGTCGGTCAACATGGCTACACCTTC
TRBV11-2	TRBD2	-	TRBJ2-5	CASSPSGPLAGIMETQYF	TGTGCCAGCAGCCCTAGTGGGCCCCTAGCGGGGATAATGGAGACCCAGTACTTC
TRBV18	TRBD2	once	TRBJ2-5	CASSPGLAENRTQYF	TGTGCCAGCTCACCAGGGCTAGCGGAGAATAGGACCCAGTACTTC
TRBV6-7	TRBD1	-	TRBJ2-7	CASRTGTGDPRYEQYF	TGTGCCAGCAGGACCGGGACAGGGGACCCGCGCTACGAGCAGTACTTC
TRBV18	TRBD2	few	TRBJ2-7	CASSPKRGGAYEQYF	TGTGCCAGCTCACCAAAGCGGGGGGGAGCCTACGAGCAGTACTTC
TRBV5-4	-	-	TRBJ2-7	CASSLGGPYEQYF	TGTGCCAGCAGCTTGGGGGGGCCGTACGAGCAGTACTTC
TRBV7-9	-	-	TRBJ2-5	CASSLGWTNQETQYF	TGTGCCAGCAGCTTAGGGTGGACTAACCAAGAGACCCAGTACTTC
TRBV24-1	TRBD1	-	TRBJ1-3	CATTERTGVPGNTIYF	TGTGCCACCACCGAAAGGACAGGGGTACCTGGAAACACCATATATTTT
TRBV7-3	-	-	TRBJ2-1	CASSQSFSSYNEQFF	TGTGCCAGCAGTCAAAGCTTTAGCTCCTACAATGAGCAGTTCTTC
TRBV6-5	-	-	TRBJ1-2	CASRMDSTEGGYTF	TGTGCCAGCAGGATGGACAGCACCGAGGGGGGCTACACCTTC
TRBV7-2	-	-	TRBJ2-5	CASSLAASVQETQYF	TGTGCCAGCAGCTTAGCGGCTAGCGTGCAAGAGACCCAGTACTTC